The 7 T cell receptor beta chains in this list originate from one sample, sequenced in a study of Graves' ophthalmopathy and Graves' hyperthyroidism. RNA transcripts were the template, and TCR beta CDR3 regions were amplified from them. An initial RT-PCR round employing HTBI primers preceded a second-round multiplex PCR. TCRdb passed the multiplex PCR reads through MiXCR, listing each CDR3 protein once. The sample holds approximately 210,000 distinct CDR3 sequences, less than 30% seen once. The source material was peripheral blood. Every receptor here comes from a man between 50 and 59 years old with Graves' ophthalmopathy.

Ten or more counts support this clonotype. V is TRBV10-2 and J is TRBJ1-1; no reliable D call. V dropped 6 bases and J dropped 3 bases, with 20 bases sitting between them. The CDR3 covers 16 residues. CDR1 and CDR2 from the germline V gene are WSHSY and SAAADI. The DNA of the CDR3 is TGCGCCAGCAGAAGGTGGCTTGAAGAAACGGACACTGAAGCTTTCTTT. Amino acid sequence: CASRRWLEETDTEAFF.

This chain links TRBV12-3 or TRBV12-4 with TRBJ1-5; weak D call: TRBD1 (5 bases). The CDR3 is 15 amino acids. The V and J ends lost 5 bases and 6 bases respectively, with 17 bases between them. The CDR3 DNA reads as TGTGCCAGCAGTCCCTCCCCGCAGAGGGGTCAGCCCCAGCATTTT. Its protein is CASSPSPQRGQPQHF.

At least ten counts were recorded for this clonotype. This chain joins TRBV6-2 or TRBV6-3 and TRBJ2-7; 7 bases fit TRBD2. Germline V gene sequence: CDR1 MNHEY, CDR2 SVGEGT. Trimming took 2 bases from V and 1 from J; bases not matched to a gene: 2. This CDR3 region has 14 residues. CDR3 sequence reads: CASSYAGESYEQYF. The CDR3 DNA reads TGTGCCAGCAGTTACGCGGGAGAGTCCTACGAGCAGTACTTC.

This clonotype was seen ten or more times. The rearrangement joins TRBV28 to TRBJ1-1, with a tentative D call TRBD1 (5 bases). V lost 1 base and J lost 10, with 7 bases in between. Looked up from germline, CDR1 is MDHEN and CDR2 is SYDVKM. CDR3 length: 11 amino acids. CDR3 sequence (DNA): TGTGCCAGCAGTTTATCGACAGCAGCTTTCTTT. Translation gives CASSLSTAAFF.

At least ten counts were recorded for this clonotype. The chain carries TRBV19 and TRBJ2-7, with 9 bases lining up with TRBD2. The CDR3 runs 13 residues. Germline CDR1 is LNHDA and CDR2 is SQIVND (reference sequence). The ends lost 7 bases at V and 4 bases at J; junction bases unmatched: 5. CDR3 protein: CASMGREGYEQYF. CDR3 sequence (DNA): TGTGCCAGTATGGGGCGGGAGGGGTACGAGCAGTACTTC.

The chain combines TRBV7-2 with TRBJ1-2, with a weak D call TRBD1 (5 bases). Trimming removed 0 bases at V and 4 bases at J, with 15 bases between. The CDR3 contains 16 residues. Germline CDR1 SGHTA, CDR2 FQGNSA. CDR3 amino acids: CASSLAGRVKSYGYTF. CDR3 nucleotide sequence: TGTGCCAGCAGCTTAGCCGGCAGGGTAAAATCCTATGGCTACACCTTC.

The CDR3: CASSYPGQLVETQYF. In DNA form, the CDR3 reads TGTGCCAGCAGTTACCCGGGACAGCTAGTTGAGACCCAGTACTTC. The chain is built from TRBV6-5 and TRBJ2-5, with 7 bases aligning to TRBD1. Germline trimming cut 2 bases from V and 5 bases from J; bases unmatched to any gene: 8. The CDR3 contains 15 residues. The germline V gene has CDR1 MNHEY and CDR2 SVGAGI.